The following is a TCR beta chain sequence with its context. Its target is unknown. There were likely unrecorded immune exposures, though donors were nominally healthy when sampled. Researchers ran the PCR with 60 Vbeta and 13 Jbeta primers. The data were produced by immunoSEQ multiplex PCR, yet TCRdb's version contains in-frame clones alone and is incomplete. The table counts under 95,000 clones; 0.58% lies in the top ten. Trimming stripped 4 bases from V and 4 bases from J, with 18 bases between. The CDR3 is 17 amino acids. CDR1 is SGHDT, CDR2 YYEEEE, per germline. This sample was taken from a study of cytomegalovirus exposure and HLA in healthy donors. Study-wide points: A later analysis linked a missense variant in DCLRE1C to the trimming of TCR beta V and J genes. Excluded: some indistinguishable V segments such as TRBV6-2 and TRBV6-3.

Sequenced input: PBMCs. The V call is TRBV5-6, the J call TRBJ1-6; D is unclear. The sequence was obtained from a man aged 50-59 years in good health and CMV-seronegative. CDR3 sequence: CASSQGLGEQYNSPLHF. The DNA of the CDR3 is TGTGCCAGCAGCCAAGGCCTCGGTGAACAGTATAATTCACCCCTCCACTTT.